This record concerns one T cell receptor (beta chain) sequence. The target antigen is unknown. Germline V gives CDR1 SEHNR, CDR2 FQNEAQ (reference sequence). This CDR3 comprises 13 residues. This sample stems from a study of CXCR3-negative and CXCR3-positive naive CD8 T cells. Study context: There were 120 million to 150 million TRB reads altogether, and each library had about 1.5 +/- 0.3 million of them.

Study-level findings and limits: TRB CDR3 hydrophobicity was greater in CXCR3-positive naive cells than in CXCR3-negative naive cells.

Via 5' RACE with UMI labels, TRB cDNA libraries were prepared. TCRdb reprocessed the 5' RACE reads; each CDR3 protein has one entry and no DNA is given. The table lists about 110,000 distinct CDR3 sequences. This TCR was recovered from a human donor in good health. Some clones in this sample may be carry-over from other donors' samples. Sequencing input: naive CXCR3+ CD8+ T cells from blood. Subset noted: CD45RO-CCR7+CD27+CD95- naive CD8+ T cells expressing CXCR3 (TNR3+). J is TRBJ2-7 and V is TRBV7-9. The CDR3 region is CASSLGDTYEQYF.